This TCR beta chain came from a study of blood T cell repertoires in COVID-19. Study background: Some COVID-19 samples were acute and others convalescent; all came from the United States, Italy and Spain. Sample material is recorded as cDNA or gDNA derived from T cells, B-cell-depleted T cells, or PBMCs.

Original methodology: Cell counts per sample came from amplifying reference gene primers. TCRdb keeps only in-frame clones here, not all; method: immunoSEQ multiplex PCR. V and J calls and clone size are copied from that table; D and trimming were computed from the DNA. The sample shows 140,000 to 150,000 clones, over 70% of them seen only once. Germline CDR1 SGHKS, CDR2 YYEKEE (reference sequence). V was trimmed by 5 bases and J by 4 bases, leaving 21 bases between them. This CDR3 has 16 residues. This sequence originates from a human donor in a cohort sampled during active COVID-19. Sequences were obtained from peripheral blood. The rearrangement uses TRBV5-5 and TRBJ1-2, with a weak D call TRBD1 (6 bases). Written as DNA, the CDR3 is TGTGCCAGCAGAGGAGGACAGTCGATGGGGGTCTATGGCTACACCTTC. Its protein is CASRGGQSMGVYGYTF. The whole variable domain, filled in from reference TRBV5-5 and TRBJ1-2, reads DAGVTQSPTHLIKTRGQQVTLRCSPISGHKSVSWYQQVLGQGPQFIFQYYEKEERGRGNFPDRFSARQFPNYSSELNVNALLLGDSALYLCASRGGQSMGVYGYTFGSGTRLTVV.